This TCR beta chain was sequenced for a study of Ad26.COV2.S vaccination and SARS-CoV-2 variants. Study-wide background: Ad26.COV2.S was injected intramuscularly once or twice, 56 days apart.

Here immunoSEQ multiplex PCR was the method, and the copy in TCRdb shows in-frame clones only, minus some. The data contain about 350,000 clones, approximately 86% of them singletons. Germline V CDR1 and CDR2: KGHDR, SFDVKD. With 3 bases removed from V and 8 bases from J, the gap between germline ends came to 9 bases. The CDR3 sequence is 12 residues long. This clone has a single count. This sample's treatment: roughly 18 received Ad26.COV2.S at low or high dose, single or two shots; 5 received placebo; per-sample allocation not given. All samples were drawn on day 63, counting from the first vaccine or placebo injection.

The sample consisted of peripheral blood, taken in a trial of Ad26.COV2.S vaccine versus placebo. The rearrangement joins TRBV24-1 to TRBJ1-2; no reliable D call. The receptor comes from a person aged 18-65 years who received the Ad26.COV2.S COVID-19 vaccine or a placebo. CDR3 loop: CATSDPPSGYTF. CDR3 nucleotide sequence: TGTGCCACCAGTGATCCCCCGAGCGGCTACACCTTC.